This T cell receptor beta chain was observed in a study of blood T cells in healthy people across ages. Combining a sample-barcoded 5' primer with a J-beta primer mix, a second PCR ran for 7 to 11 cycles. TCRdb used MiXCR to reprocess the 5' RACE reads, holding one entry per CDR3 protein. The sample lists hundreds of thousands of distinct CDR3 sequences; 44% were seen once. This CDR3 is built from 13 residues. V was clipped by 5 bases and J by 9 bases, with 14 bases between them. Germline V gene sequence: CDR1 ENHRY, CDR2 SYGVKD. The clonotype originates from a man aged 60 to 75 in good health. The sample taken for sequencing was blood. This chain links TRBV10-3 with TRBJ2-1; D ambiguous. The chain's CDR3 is CAISSAGVGEQFF. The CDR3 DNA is TGTGCCATCAGTTCGGCTGGGGTGGGTGAGCAGTTCTTC.